The text below deals with one T cell receptor beta chain. Its antigen is undetermined. Other DNA sequences in this specimen translate into the identical CDR3. The data originate from a study of shared clonotypes between healthy human individuals. For the study at large: Per-donor plates numbered three CD4 naive, three CD4 memory, two CD8 naive and one CD8 memory.

The data were produced by immunoSEQ multiplex PCR, yet TCRdb's version contains in-frame clones alone and is incomplete. The table has approximately 2,300,000 clones, about 90% seen once. Points from the study as a whole: Researchers found naive subsets generally carried larger estimated richness than memory subsets. Of the naive CD4 clonotypes, about 5% were shared across a few donors.

Germline lookup yields CDR1 SEHNR and CDR2 FQNEAQ (reference sequence). V was cut by 0 bases and J by 4 bases, with 9 bases left in between. The CDR3 loop spans 14 amino acids. The J gene is TRBJ1-2, the V gene TRBV7-9, with a tentative D call TRBD1 (5 bases). The sequenced material came from naive CD4+ T cells from PBMCs. The subset: CD45RA+ positively selected. This clonotype was obtained from a man aged 18 to 35 in good health. Some clones in this sample may be carry-over from other donors' samples. CDR3 in amino acids: CASSLATGGYGYTF. The CDR3, as DNA: TGTGCCAGCAGCTTAGCCACCGGGGGCTATGGCTACACCTTC.